In its sample, the clone carrying this TCR beta chain was seen a few times. Its matching antigen is unknown. This record comes from a study of response to subunit inactivated influenza vaccine. V shed 5 bases and J shed 0 bases, with 8 bases lying between them. CDR1 MDHEN and CDR2 SYDVKM come from the germline V gene. CDR3 size: 13 residues. Points from the study as a whole: Authors proposed each seasonal influenza vaccination draws in few new T cells.

TCRdb reprocessed the RT-PCR reads with MiXCR, giving one entry per CDR3 protein. Among around 500,000 distinct CDR3 sequences listed, over 9.5% were seen once. This TCR came from a middle-aged man who received an inactivated influenza vaccine. The V and J genes are TRBV28 and TRBJ2-7; D gene unclear. This material consisted of PBMCs from blood, taken about 40 days after vaccination. CDR3 coding DNA: TGTGCCAGCAGTCCGCCCTTCTCCTACGAGCAGTACTTC. Its translation is CASSPPFSYEQYF.